The subject of this entry is one T cell receptor beta chain. The sample originates from a study of blood T cell repertoires in COVID-19. Study-wide background: From the United States, Italy and Spain came samples of acute and convalescent COVID-19. T cells, B-cell-depleted T cells, or PBMCs supplied cDNA or gDNA.

Trimming took 3 bases from V and 4 from J; bases not matched to a gene: 6. This CDR3 is 16 amino acids long. Germline CDR1 KGHSH, CDR2 LQKENI. In the study's own analysis: Quantification of nucleated cells was approximated via reference gene primer amplification. The repertoire was sequenced with immunoSEQ multiplex PCR; TCRdb's copy has only in-frame clones and lacks some. For V, J and clone size, that table is used; D and trimming come from the DNA. Of around 95,000 clones listed, around four fifths are singletons. This TCR came from a man aged 65 to 85 with active or convalescent COVID-19. Sequenced: peripheral blood. This chain connects TRBV18 to TRBJ2-1; TRBD1 matches at 10 bases. Here the CDR3 reads CASSPQPGQGYNEQFF. DNA for the CDR3: TGTGCCAGCTCACCGCAACCGGGACAGGGGTACAATGAGCAGTTCTTC. Full variable domain (outside the CDR3, taken from reference TRBV18 and TRBJ2-1): NAGVMQNPRHLVRRRGQEARLRCSPMKGHSHVYWYRQLPEEGLKFMVYLQKENIIDESGMPKERFSAEFPKEGPSILRIQQVVRGDSAAYFCASSPQPGQGYNEQFFGPGTRLTVL.